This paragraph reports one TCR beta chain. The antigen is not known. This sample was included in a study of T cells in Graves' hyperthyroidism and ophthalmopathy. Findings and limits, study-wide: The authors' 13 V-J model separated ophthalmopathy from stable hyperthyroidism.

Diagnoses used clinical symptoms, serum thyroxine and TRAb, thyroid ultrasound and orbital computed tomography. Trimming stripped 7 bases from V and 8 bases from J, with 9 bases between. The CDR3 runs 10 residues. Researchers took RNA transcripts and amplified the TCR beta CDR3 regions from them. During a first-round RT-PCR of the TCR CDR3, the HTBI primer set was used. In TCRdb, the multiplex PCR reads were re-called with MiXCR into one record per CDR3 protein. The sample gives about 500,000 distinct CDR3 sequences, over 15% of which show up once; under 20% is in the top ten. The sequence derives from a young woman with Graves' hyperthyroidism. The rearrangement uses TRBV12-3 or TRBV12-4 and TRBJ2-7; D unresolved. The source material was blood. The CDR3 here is CASIGSQQYF. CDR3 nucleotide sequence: TGTGCCAGCATAGGTAGTCAGCAGTACTTC.